A selection of T cell receptor beta chains follows, all from one sample in a study of early T cells in non-severe SARS-CoV-2 infection. TCRdb recomputed calls from the 5' RACE reads with MiXCR, one row per CDR3 protein. The table lists 35,000 to 50,000 distinct CDR3 sequences, 23% of them singletons. This material consisted of whole blood, taken at baseline. Receptors originate from an adult who was a healthcare worker with PCR-confirmed SARS-CoV-2 infection or an uninfected control (not recorded which). CDR3s include the opening cysteine and the closing phenylalanine or tryptophan. The D gene is left open where the match is weak. The size entry is marked missing in some rows and otherwise reads once, few, many or a size class.

D gene	clone size	V gene	J gene	CDR3 length	CDR3 protein	CDR3 DNA
.	few	TRBV9	TRBJ2-2	15	CASSVYGRNTGELFF	TGTGCCAGCAGCGTATATGGGCGTAACACCGGGGAGCTGTTTTTT
.	.	TRBV4-3	TRBJ2-2	14	CASSQVFSYGELFF	TGCGCCAGCAGCCAAGTATTCAGTTACGGGGAGCTGTTTTTT
.	.	TRBV10-3	TRBJ2-7	13	CAISTVTSYEQYF	TGTGCCATCAGTACAGTGACCTCCTACGAGCAGTACTTC
TRBD1	few	TRBV11-2	TRBJ2-1	14	CASRPGQSYNEQFF	TGTGCCAGCAGACCGGGACAGTCATACAATGAGCAGTTCTTC
.	.	TRBV5-1	TRBJ2-7	16	CASSPLVPGKGYEQYF	TGCGCCAGCAGCCCACTGGTACCCGGAAAAGGCTACGAGCAGTACTTC
TRBD1	medium-sized	TRBV7-3	TRBJ2-7	13	CASSLTRGREQYF	TGTGCCAGCAGCTTAACCAGGGGGCGCGAGCAGTACTTC
.	few	TRBV10-3	TRBJ2-7	11	CAISSRWEQYF	TGTGCCATCAGCTCGCGGTGGGAGCAGTACTTC
TRBD1	many	TRBV10-2	TRBJ1-6	14	CASAGQGANSPLHF	TGCGCCAGCGCGGGACAGGGTGCGAATTCACCCCTCCACTTT
.	.	TRBV7-9	TRBJ2-1	13	CASSPTTGNEQFF	TGTGCCAGCAGCCCTACGACCGGCAATGAGCAGTTCTTC
TRBD1	.	TRBV18	TRBJ2-2	16	CASSPAGTGGNGELFF	TGTGCCAGCTCACCAGCCGGGACAGGTGGAAACGGGGAGCTGTTTTTT
.	.	TRBV3-1	TRBJ2-1	14	CASSLLSGGNEQFF	TGTGCCAGCAGCCTATTAAGTGGGGGGAATGAGCAGTTCTTC
.	few	TRBV12-3/TRBV12-4	TRBJ1-1	13	CASTSSSDTEAFF	TGTGCCAGCACCTCTTCTTCCGACACTGAAGCTTTCTTT
.	few	TRBV7-8	TRBJ2-5	12	CASSLAPVSQYF	TGTGCCAGCAGCTTAGCCCCCGTCTCCCAGTACTTC
.	few	TRBV3-1	TRBJ1-5	14	CASSPNRASQPQHF	TGTGCCAGCAGCCCCAACCGGGCTAGTCAGCCCCAGCATTTT
TRBD1	.	TRBV7-8	TRBJ2-4	12	CASSWGQGVQYF	TGTGCCAGCAGCTGGGGACAGGGCGTTCAGTACTTC
.	.	TRBV20-1	TRBJ2-7	14	CSATQGPSPIEQYF	TGCAGTGCTACTCAGGGTCCTTCCCCTATAGAGCAGTACTTC
TRBD1	.	TRBV20-1	TRBJ2-1	14	CSAAGTGFYNEQFF	TGCAGTGCTGCCGGGACAGGCTTTTACAATGAGCAGTTCTTC
.	many	TRBV10-3	TRBJ2-5	13	CAIKSTTGETQYF	TGTGCCATCAAGTCAACCACCGGGGAGACCCAGTACTTC
TRBD1	.	TRBV7-9	TRBJ2-2	14	CASSDRGDTGELFF	TGTGCCAGCAGCGACAGGGGAGACACCGGGGAGCTGTTTTTT
.	few	TRBV12-3/TRBV12-4	TRBJ2-1	11	CASSTGKEQFF	TGTGCCAGCAGTACAGGGAAAGAGCAGTTCTTC
.	.	TRBV7-8	TRBJ2-1	12	CASKTAGYEQFF	TGTGCCAGCAAAACAGCCGGCTATGAGCAGTTCTTC
TRBD2	.	TRBV5-1	TRBJ2-5	15	CASSVSGGRGETQYF	TGCGCCAGCAGCGTTAGCGGGGGGCGAGGGGAGACCCAGTACTTC
.	.	TRBV5-5	TRBJ2-5	15	CASTPPDIIVETQYF	TGTGCCAGCACCCCACCGGACATTATCGTGGAGACCCAGTACTTC
.	.	TRBV9	TRBJ1-4	14	CASSGGRGNEKLFF	TGTGCCAGCAGCGGTGGCAGAGGGAATGAAAAACTGTTTTTT
.	few	TRBV20-1	TRBJ2-5	13	CSAPWTEQETQYF	TGCAGTGCTCCTTGGACAGAGCAAGAGACCCAGTACTTC
.	.	TRBV18	TRBJ2-7	17	CASSPLPGQGGSYEQYF	TGTGCCAGCTCACCTTTGCCGGGACAAGGGGGCTCCTACGAGCAGTACTTC
.	.	TRBV10-2	TRBJ2-2	16	CASSVQRPDWPGELFF	TGCGCCAGCAGTGTCCAGCGGCCCGACTGGCCCGGGGAGCTGTTTTTT
.	.	TRBV19	TRBJ2-3	15	CASREPGSGTDTQYF	TGTGCCAGTAGGGAACCGGGCTCTGGCACAGATACGCAGTATTTT
TRBD1	few	TRBV3-1	TRBJ1-1	14	CASSPQGSQQRAFF	TGTGCCAGCAGCCCACAGGGGAGCCAGCAACGAGCTTTCTTT
.	few	TRBV29-1	TRBJ2-1	13	CSVEVSGTHYEFF	TGCAGCGTTGAAGTTTCCGGGACTCACTATGAGTTCTTC
TRBD1	.	TRBV2	TRBJ1-1	16	CASSERRQGSNTEAFF	TGTGCCAGCAGTGAAAGGAGACAGGGCTCAAACACTGAAGCTTTCTTT
.	few	TRBV5-1	TRBJ2-3	13	CASSPAGTDTQYF	TGCGCCAGCAGCCCCGCGGGCACAGATACGCAGTATTTT
.	once	TRBV5-5	TRBJ2-1	14	CASSLVQGQGEQFF	TGTGCCAGCAGCTTGGTACAGGGTCAAGGTGAGCAGTTCTTC
.	.	TRBV20-1	TRBJ1-2	12	CSAPRGSLGYTF	TGCAGTGCCCCGAGGGGTTCTTTAGGCTACACCTTC
.	.	TRBV20-1	TRBJ1-2	12	CSARQGTGGYTF	TGCAGTGCTAGGCAGGGAACTGGTGGCTACACCTTC
.	few	TRBV18	TRBJ1-4	14	CASSPPAGREKLFF	TGTGCCAGCTCACCACCAGCGGGACGGGAAAAACTGTTTTTT
.	.	TRBV12-3/TRBV12-4	TRBJ2-7	13	CATGVGGINEQYF	TGTGCCACCGGGGTAGGAGGGATAAACGAGCAGTACTTC
.	few	TRBV5-8	TRBJ2-3	13	CASRRRLGDTQYF	TGTGCCAGCAGGAGGCGGTTGGGAGATACGCAGTATTTT
.	few	TRBV6-5	TRBJ2-7	14	CASSYDPTAREQYF	TGTGCCAGCAGTTATGACCCCACGGCCCGCGAGCAGTACTTC
TRBD1	.	TRBV25-1	TRBJ1-2	14	CASSVQGGQSGYTF	TGTGCCAGCAGTGTACAGGGGGGACAAAGTGGCTACACCTTC
.	.	TRBV20-1	TRBJ1-2	14	CSAIEGRGPYGYTF	TGCAGTGCGATAGAGGGTCGGGGACCCTATGGCTACACCTTC
TRBD2	few	TRBV20-1	TRBJ2-1	17	CSAPGLAGGQGYNEQFF	TGCAGTGCTCCGGGACTAGCGGGGGGCCAAGGATACAATGAGCAGTTCTTC
.	many	TRBV5-6	TRBJ1-3	16	CASSLAGSLSGNTIYF	TGTGCCAGCAGCTTGGCGGGCTCCCTCTCTGGAAACACCATATATTTT
TRBD1	few	TRBV18	TRBJ2-5	11	CATAGGETQYF	TGTGCCACCGCAGGGGGCGAGACCCAGTACTTC
TRBD2	.	TRBV11-3	TRBJ2-5	16	CASSRRGSGGQETQYF	TGTGCCAGCAGCCGCCGGGGGAGCGGGGGCCAAGAGACCCAGTACTTC
TRBD2	few	TRBV27	TRBJ2-3	15	CASSEGTSGLDTQYF	TGTGCCAGCAGTGAAGGGACTAGCGGTTTAGATACGCAGTATTTT
.	.	TRBV7-9	TRBJ2-7	11	CASSLEGLQYF	TGTGCCAGCAGCTTAGAGGGACTGCAGTACTTC
TRBD2	.	TRBV11-3	TRBJ2-3	16	CASSLGLAEQTDTQYF	TGTGCCAGCAGCTTAGGCCTAGCGGAGCAAACAGATACGCAGTATTTT
.	.	TRBV4-1	TRBJ2-2	12	CASSHNTGELFF	TGCGCCAGCAGCCACAACACCGGGGAGCTGTTTTTT